Included here is one T cell receptor beta chain sequence, with context. The record originates from a study of blood T cell repertoires in COVID-19. As for the study in general: Acute and convalescent COVID-19 samples came from the United States, Italy and Spain. T cells, B-cell-depleted T cells, or PBMCs provided the cDNA or gDNA that served as material.

There are 14 residues in the CDR3. Trimming left V 2 bases short and J 10 bases short, with 17 bases between. Per germline, CDR1 MNHNS and CDR2 SASEGT. Seattle patients were enrolled during active infection and followed longitudinally. Per the original data handling: Reference gene primer amplification yielded estimated nucleated cell counts. Profiled with immunoSEQ multiplex PCR; TCRdb holds only in-frame clones, not every one. V and J calls and clone size come straight from that table; D and trimming were deduced from the DNA. The sample contains under 450,000 clones, about 91% of which appear only once.

The receptor comes from a woman in her thirties or forties with COVID-19, enrolled during active disease. Sequencing input: peripheral blood. V is TRBV6-1 and J is TRBJ1-2; TRBD1 might be the D (5 bases). DNA of the CDR3: TGTGCCAGCAGTGAAAATCGTGTAGGGGTTCACTACACCTTC. Its translation: CASSENRVGVHYTF.